This TCR beta chain comes out of a study of OX40 agonist ivuxolimab in advanced cancers. Collection of blood occurred at baseline, at cycle 4 day 1, and at cycle 7 day 1. Produced via immunoSEQ multiplex PCR; TCRdb's table is partial and in-frame only. The sample lists about 12,000 clones; roughly three quarters were seen once. General study findings and limits: Clonal expansion was among the lowest in partial responders at 0.1-3.0 mg/kg, especially CD8+.

A note on this clone: The antigen remains unidentified.

Trimming removed 3 bases from V and 2 bases from J; junction bases left unmatched: 8. The V gene's germline CDR1 is MDHEN and CDR2 SYDVKM. The CDR3 is made up of 16 amino acids. The receptor comes from an adult with an advanced solid tumor such as melanoma, head and neck, liver or kidney cancer. The specimen was CD4+ or CD8+ T cells sorted from blood, collected in a trial of the OX40 agonist ivuxolimab. The chain employs TRBV28 and TRBJ1-1, with TRBD1 matching over 8 bases. CDR3 sequence (DNA): TGTGCCAGCAGTTTCGACAGGGGCGGCGCAAACACTGAAGCTTTCTTT. As protein: CASSFDRGGANTEAFF.